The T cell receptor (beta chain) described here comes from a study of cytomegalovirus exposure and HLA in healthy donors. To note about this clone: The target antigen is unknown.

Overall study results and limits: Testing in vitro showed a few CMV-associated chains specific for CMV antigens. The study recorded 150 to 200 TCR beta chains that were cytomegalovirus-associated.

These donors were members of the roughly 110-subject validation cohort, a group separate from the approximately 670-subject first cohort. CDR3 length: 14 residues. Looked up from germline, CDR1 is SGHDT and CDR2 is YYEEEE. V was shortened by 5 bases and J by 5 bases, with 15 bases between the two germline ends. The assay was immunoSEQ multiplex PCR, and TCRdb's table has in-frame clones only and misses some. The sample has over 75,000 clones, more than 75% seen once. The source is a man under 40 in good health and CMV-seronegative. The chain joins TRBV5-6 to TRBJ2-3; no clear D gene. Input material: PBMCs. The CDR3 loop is CASRVRGFQDTQYF. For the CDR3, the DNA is TGTGCCAGCAGGGTTAGAGGCTTTCAAGATACGCAGTATTTT. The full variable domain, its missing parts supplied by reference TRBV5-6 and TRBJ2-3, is DAGVTQSPTHLIKTRGQQVTLRCSPKSGHDTVSWYQQALGQGPQFIFQYYEEEERQRGNFPDRFSGHQFPNYSSELNVNALLLGDSALYLCASRVRGFQDTQYFGPGTRLTVL.